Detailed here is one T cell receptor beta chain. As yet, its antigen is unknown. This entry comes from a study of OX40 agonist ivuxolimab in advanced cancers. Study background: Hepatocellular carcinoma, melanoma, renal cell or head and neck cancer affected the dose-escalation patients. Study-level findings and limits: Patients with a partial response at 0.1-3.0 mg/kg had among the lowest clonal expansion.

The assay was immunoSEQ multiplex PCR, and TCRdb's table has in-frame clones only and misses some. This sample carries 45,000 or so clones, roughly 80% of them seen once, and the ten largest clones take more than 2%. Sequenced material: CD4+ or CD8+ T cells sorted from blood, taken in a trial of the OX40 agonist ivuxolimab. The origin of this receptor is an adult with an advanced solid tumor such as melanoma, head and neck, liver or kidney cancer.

The CDR3 here is CASSQSAGDETQYF. The CDR3 nucleotides read TGTGCCAGCAGCCAATCCGCTGGTGATGAGACCCAGTACTTC. The chain recombines TRBV7-2 with TRBJ2-5; D unclear. Germline loops: CDR1 SGHTA, CDR2 FQGNSA. The V end lost 5 bases, the J end lost 5 bases, and 15 bases lay between the germline ends. The CDR3 contains 14 residues.